The sequence of this TCR beta chain was determined in a study of T cell repertoires in cytomegalovirus infection. Looking at the study overall: Matching HLA type, along with CMV infection, was indicated by public TCR beta signatures. The study, taken as a whole, reports: Identification of carriers of CMV plus the relevant HLA was performed using cumulative public TCR beta family frequency.

Germline V gene data show CDR1 as ENHRY and CDR2 as SYGVKD. CDR3 length: 15 amino acids. Trimming removed 2 bases at V and 0 bases at J, with 8 bases between. TCRdb called the reads again in MiXCR, with one record for every CDR3 protein. The sample has some 320,000 distinct CDR3 sequences; around 29% are singletons. With regard to this clonotype: The target antigen is unknown.

This sequence joins TRBV10-3 and TRBJ2-1; D perhaps matches TRBD2 (5 bases). The clonotype originates from a human donor in good health (CMV status not recorded). Some clones in this sample may be carry-over from other donors' samples. Sequenced material: cultured PBMCs, taken from culture after CMV antigen stimulation. The CDR3 spells CAISEGLSSYNEQFF. The CDR3 DNA reads TGTGCCATCAGTGAGGGACTTAGCTCCTACAATGAGCAGTTCTTC.